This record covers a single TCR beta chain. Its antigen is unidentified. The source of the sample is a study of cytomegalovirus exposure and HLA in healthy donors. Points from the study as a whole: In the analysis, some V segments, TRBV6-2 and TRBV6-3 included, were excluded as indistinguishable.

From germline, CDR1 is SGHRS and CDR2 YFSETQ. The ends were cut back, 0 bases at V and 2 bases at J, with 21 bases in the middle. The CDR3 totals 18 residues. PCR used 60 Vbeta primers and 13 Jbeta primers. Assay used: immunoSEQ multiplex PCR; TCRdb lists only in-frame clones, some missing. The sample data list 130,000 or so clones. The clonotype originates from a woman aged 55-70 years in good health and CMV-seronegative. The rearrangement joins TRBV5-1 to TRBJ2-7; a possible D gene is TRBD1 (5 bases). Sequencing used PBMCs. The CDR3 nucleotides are TGCGCCAGCAGCTTGGGGGCATCGTGGGGCGACACCGCCTACGAGCAGTACTTC. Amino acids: CASSLGASWGDTAYEQYF.